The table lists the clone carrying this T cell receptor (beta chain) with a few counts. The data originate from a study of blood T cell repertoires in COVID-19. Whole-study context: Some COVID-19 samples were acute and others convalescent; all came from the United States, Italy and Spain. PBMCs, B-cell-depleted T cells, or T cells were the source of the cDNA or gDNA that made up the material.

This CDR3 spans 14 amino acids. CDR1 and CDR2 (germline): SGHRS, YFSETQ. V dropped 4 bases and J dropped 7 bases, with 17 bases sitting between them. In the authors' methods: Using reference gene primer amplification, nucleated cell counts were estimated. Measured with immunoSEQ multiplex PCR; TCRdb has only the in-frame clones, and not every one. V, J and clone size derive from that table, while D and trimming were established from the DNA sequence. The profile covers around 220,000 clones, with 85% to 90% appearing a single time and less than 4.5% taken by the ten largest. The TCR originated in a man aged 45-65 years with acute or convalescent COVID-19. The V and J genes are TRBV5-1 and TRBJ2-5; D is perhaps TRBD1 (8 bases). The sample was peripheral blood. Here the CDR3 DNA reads TGCGCCAGCAGCCCCGGGACAGGCGGGGGGACCCAGTACTTC. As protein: CASSPGTGGGTQYF.